These T cell receptor beta chains were read from a single sample in a study of OX40 agonist ivuxolimab in advanced cancers. The protocol was immunoSEQ multiplex PCR, while the TCRdb copy is restricted to in-frame clones and leaves out a portion. Of roughly 80,000 clones in the sample, around 86% were seen once. The sequencing used CD4+ or CD8+ T cells sorted from blood, collected in a trial of the OX40 agonist ivuxolimab. The receptors derive from an adult with an advanced solid tumor such as melanoma, head and neck, liver or kidney cancer. Both conserved end residues are part of each CDR3. D genes are given only for firm matches. Size is stated for part of the rows, as once, few or many counts, or as a class when the clone is expanded.

abundance: -
d_gene: -
v_gene: TRBV9
j_gene: TRBJ1-1
CDR3aa: CASSVGPVRTEAFF
CDR3nt: TGTGCCAGCAGCGTAGGACCGGTCCGGACTGAAGCTTTCTTT

abundance: -
d_gene: -
v_gene: TRBV7-2
j_gene: TRBJ2-7
CDR3aa: CASSRTTYEQYF
CDR3nt: TGTGCCAGCAGCCGTACCACCTACGAGCAGTACTTC

abundance: -
d_gene: -
v_gene: TRBV29-1
j_gene: TRBJ2-5
CDR3aa: CSVVGGQETQYF
CDR3nt: TGCAGCGTTGTGGGCGGGCAAGAGACCCAGTACTTC

abundance: -
d_gene: -
v_gene: TRBV6-4
j_gene: TRBJ2-3
CDR3aa: CASRRGNSGTDTQYF
CDR3nt: TGTGCCAGCAGGAGGGGGAACAGCGGCACAGATACGCAGTATTTT

abundance: -
d_gene: -
v_gene: TRBV5-1
j_gene: TRBJ1-4
CDR3aa: CASSAGALLGELFF
CDR3nt: TGCGCCAGCAGCGCTGGTGCCTTACTGGGCGAACTGTTTTTT

abundance: many
d_gene: TRBD1
v_gene: TRBV6-1
j_gene: TRBJ2-7
CDR3aa: CASRGTDLPYEQYF
CDR3nt: TGTGCCAGCAGGGGGACAGATCTACCCTACGAGCAGTACTTC

abundance: -
d_gene: -
v_gene: TRBV10-1
j_gene: TRBJ2-3
CDR3aa: CASSEGGSTDTQYF
CDR3nt: TGCGCCAGCAGTGAGGGCGGTTCCACAGATACGCAGTATTTT

abundance: -
d_gene: -
v_gene: TRBV7-3
j_gene: TRBJ1-1
CDR3aa: CASSSGLTNTEAFF
CDR3nt: TGTGCCAGCAGCAGCGGACTGACGAACACTGAAGCTTTCTTT

abundance: -
d_gene: -
v_gene: TRBV30
j_gene: TRBJ1-4
CDR3aa: CAWSVQGPNEKLFF
CDR3nt: TGTGCCTGGAGTGTACAGGGACCTAATGAAAAACTGTTTTTT

abundance: -
d_gene: -
v_gene: TRBV5-4
j_gene: TRBJ1-2
CDR3aa: CASFRGSDYGYTF
CDR3nt: TGTGCCAGCTTCAGGGGAAGCGACTATGGCTACACCTTC

abundance: -
d_gene: -
v_gene: TRBV7-9
j_gene: TRBJ1-2
CDR3aa: CASYSGNYGYTF
CDR3nt: TGTGCCAGCTACTCCGGGAACTATGGCTACACCTTC

abundance: -
d_gene: TRBD2
v_gene: TRBV7-8
j_gene: TRBJ2-1
CDR3aa: CASSRSRTSVYNEQFF
CDR3nt: TGTGCCAGCAGCCGAAGCAGGACTAGCGTGTACAATGAGCAGTTCTTC

abundance: -
d_gene: -
v_gene: TRBV28
j_gene: TRBJ1-3
CDR3aa: CASSLSWESGNTIYF
CDR3nt: TGTGCCAGCAGTTTATCGTGGGAAAGTGGAAACACCATATATTTT

abundance: -
d_gene: TRBD1
v_gene: TRBV5-1
j_gene: TRBJ2-2
CDR3aa: CASSSLTGGLANTGELFF
CDR3nt: TGCGCCAGCAGCTCTTTAACAGGGGGCCTTGCGAACACCGGGGAGCTGTTTTTT

abundance: -
d_gene: -
v_gene: TRBV6-5
j_gene: TRBJ2-7
CDR3aa: CASSYGRIYEQYF
CDR3nt: TGTGCCAGCAGTTACGGGCGAATCTACGAGCAGTACTTC

abundance: many
d_gene: -
v_gene: TRBV10-1
j_gene: TRBJ2-2
CDR3aa: CASSGIGRSGELFF
CDR3nt: TGCGCCAGCAGTGGAATCGGACGTAGCGGGGAGCTGTTTTTT

abundance: -
d_gene: TRBD1
v_gene: TRBV18
j_gene: TRBJ2-5
CDR3aa: CASSREQGGETQYF
CDR3nt: TGTGCCAGCTCTCGGGAACAGGGGGGCGAGACCCAGTACTTC

abundance: -
d_gene: TRBD2
v_gene: TRBV28
j_gene: TRBJ2-2
CDR3aa: CASSLAGGPNTGELFF
CDR3nt: TGTGCCAGCAGTTTAGCGGGAGGTCCGAACACCGGGGAGCTGTTTTTT

abundance: -
d_gene: -
v_gene: TRBV28
j_gene: TRBJ1-5
CDR3aa: CASSQGYSNQPQHF
CDR3nt: TGTGCCAGCAGTCAGGGATATAGCAATCAGCCCCAGCATTTT

abundance: -
d_gene: -
v_gene: TRBV7-9
j_gene: TRBJ2-1
CDR3aa: CASSLFAGGAYNEQFF
CDR3nt: TGTGCCAGCAGCTTATTTGCCGGTGGGGCGTACAATGAGCAGTTCTTC